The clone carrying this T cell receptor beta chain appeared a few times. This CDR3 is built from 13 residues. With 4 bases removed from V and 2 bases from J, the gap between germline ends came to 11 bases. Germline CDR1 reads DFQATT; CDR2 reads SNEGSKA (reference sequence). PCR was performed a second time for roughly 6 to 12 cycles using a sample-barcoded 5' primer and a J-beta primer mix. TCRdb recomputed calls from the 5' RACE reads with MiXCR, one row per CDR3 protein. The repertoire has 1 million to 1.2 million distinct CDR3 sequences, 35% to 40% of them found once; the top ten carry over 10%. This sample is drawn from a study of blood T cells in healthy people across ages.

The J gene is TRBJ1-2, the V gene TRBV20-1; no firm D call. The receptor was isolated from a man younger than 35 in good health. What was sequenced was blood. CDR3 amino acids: CSATGSWNYGYTF. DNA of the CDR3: TGCAGTGCTACAGGCAGTTGGAACTATGGCTACACCTTC.